Reported below is one T cell receptor (beta chain). The antigen remains unidentified. The germline and genes are mouse ones. The read is 1 residue too short to cover the CDR3 end, so that end is filled in from the germline J gene. The CDR3 runs 14 residues. With V trimmed by 5 bases and J by 2 bases, 5 bases remained unmatched. CDR1 is GFQATS, CDR2 STVNSAI, per germline. This entry belongs to a study of tissue T cells after allogeneic stem cell transplantation. Profiled with immunoSEQ multiplex PCR; TCRdb holds only in-frame clones, not every one. The table shows some 47,000 clones, with around 70% occurring only once. Findings of the study overall: Within patients, tissue anatomy strongly shaped TCR repertoire composition. In patients and mice, blood and spleen missed much of tissue repertoire.

The clonotype was recovered from a pool of C57BL/6 mice in good health. V and J are TRBV20 and TRBJ2-3, with TRBD2 matching over 9 bases. The sample was sorted cells pooled from one or two spleens. Partial CDR3 DNA: TGTGGTGCTTCGGGGACTGGGAATGCAGAAACGCTGTAT. It encodes CGASGTGNAETLY. The whole CDR3 sequence is CGASGTGNAETLYF.